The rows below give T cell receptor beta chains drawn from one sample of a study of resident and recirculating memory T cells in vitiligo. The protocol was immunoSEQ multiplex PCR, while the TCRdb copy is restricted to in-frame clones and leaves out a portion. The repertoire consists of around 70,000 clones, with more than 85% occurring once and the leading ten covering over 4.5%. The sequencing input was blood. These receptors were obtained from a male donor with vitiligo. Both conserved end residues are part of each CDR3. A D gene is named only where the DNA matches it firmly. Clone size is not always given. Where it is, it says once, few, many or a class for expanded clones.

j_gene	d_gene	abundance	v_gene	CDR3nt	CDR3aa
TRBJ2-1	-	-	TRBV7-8	TGTGCCAGCAGCTCCGGACAGCTGCCCTTATACTCCTACAATGAGCAGTTCTTC	CASSSGQLPLYSYNEQFF
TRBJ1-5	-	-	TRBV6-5	TGTGCCAGCAGTTACCAGGGGTGGAATCAGCCCCAGCATTTT	CASSYQGWNQPQHF
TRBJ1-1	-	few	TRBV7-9	TGTGCCAGCAGCTTCGACGGCCCCGCGAGGACTGAAGCTTTCTTT	CASSFDGPARTEAFF
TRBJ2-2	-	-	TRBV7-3	TGTGCCAGCAGTCTCCCGCGGGGAGTACCCGGGGAGCTGTTTTTT	CASSLPRGVPGELFF
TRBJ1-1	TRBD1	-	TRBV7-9	TGTGCCAGCAGCCCGGGACAGGTCACTGAAGCTTTCTTT	CASSPGQVTEAFF
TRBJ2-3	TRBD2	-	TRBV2	TGTGCCAGCAGCCAGGGTACGGGGGGGCGGGATACGCAGTATTTT	CASSQGTGGRDTQYF
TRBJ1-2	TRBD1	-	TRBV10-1	TGCGCCAGCACCGAGACAGGGGGCGGTTATGGCTACACCTTC	CASTETGGGYGYTF
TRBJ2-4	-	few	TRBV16	TGTGCCAGCAGTCCCCGGGGAAACATTCAGTACTTC	CASSPRGNIQYF
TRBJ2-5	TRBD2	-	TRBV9	TGTGCCAGCAGCGTATCAACTAGCGGGGACTTCTGGGGGACCCAGTACTTC	CASSVSTSGDFWGTQYF
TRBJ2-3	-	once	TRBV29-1	TGCAGCGCCCATCTTGGGGCTACCTGGAGCACAGATACGCAGTATTTT	CSAHLGATWSTDTQYF
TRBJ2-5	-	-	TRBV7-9	TGTGCCAGCAGCCGTGGAGGCCCTTTGAGTGAAGAGACCCAGTACTTC	CASSRGGPLSEETQYF
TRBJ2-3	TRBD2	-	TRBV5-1	TGCGCCAGCAGCTTGGCCCTAGCGGGGGTCACCACAGATACGCAGTATTTT	CASSLALAGVTTDTQYF
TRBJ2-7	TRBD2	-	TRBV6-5	TGTGCCAGCAGTTCGCGGGGGAGCTCCTACGAGCAGTACTTC	CASSSRGSSYEQYF
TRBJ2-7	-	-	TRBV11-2	TGTGCCAGCAGCTTAAGGTACCAGGGGCACTCCGAGCAGTACTTC	CASSLRYQGHSEQYF
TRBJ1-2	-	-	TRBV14	TGTGCCAGCAGCCAAGATCAGGGCTATGGCTACACCTTC	CASSQDQGYGYTF
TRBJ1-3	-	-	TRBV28	TGTGCCAGCAGTTTAATAGAGATCGGAAACACCATATATTTT	CASSLIEIGNTIYF
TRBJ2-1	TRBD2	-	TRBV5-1	TGCGCCAGCGACTTGGGGGCGGGGGGGATCTACAATGAGCAGTTCTTC	CASDLGAGGIYNEQFF
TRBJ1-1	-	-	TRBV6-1	TGTGCCAGCAGTGAAGCCCCTAGCCGTGAAGCTTTCTTT	CASSEAPSREAFF
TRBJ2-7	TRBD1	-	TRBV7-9	TGTGCCAGCACCATCGGACAGGCAAGGGAGCAGTACTTC	CASTIGQAREQYF
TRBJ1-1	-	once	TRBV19	TGTGCCAGTGGCCTGGTGTTCATGAACACTGAAGCTTTCTTT	CASGLVFMNTEAFF
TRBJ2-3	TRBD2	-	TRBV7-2	TGTGCCAGCAGCTTAGTAGCGGGGGGCGCTGCCACTGACACAGATACGCAGTATTTT	CASSLVAGGAATDTDTQYF
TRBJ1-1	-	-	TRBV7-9	TGTGCCAGCAGCCCGGGAGGGTCCACTGAAGCTTTCTTT	CASSPGGSTEAFF
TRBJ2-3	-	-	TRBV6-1	TGTGCCAGCAGTGAAACGGGGATGGGCCTCACGAGCGCAGATACGCAGTATTTT	CASSETGMGLTSADTQYF
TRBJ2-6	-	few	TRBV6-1	TGTGCCAGCAGTGAAGACAGCTCTGGGGCCAACGTCCTGACTTTC	CASSEDSSGANVLTF
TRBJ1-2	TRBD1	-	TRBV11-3	TGTGCCAGCAGCTTAAGGACAGGGGATGGCTACACCTTC	CASSLRTGDGYTF
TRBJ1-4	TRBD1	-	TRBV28	TGTGCCAGCAGTTTGGAACAGGGGGCGAGTGAAAAACTGTTTTTT	CASSLEQGASEKLFF
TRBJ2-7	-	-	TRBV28	TGTGCCAGCACCTCTAACAGGGCCGAGCAGTACTTC	CASTSNRAEQYF
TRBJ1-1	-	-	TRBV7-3	TGTGCCAGCAGCTTATACTTGAACACTGAAGCTTTCTTT	CASSLYLNTEAFF
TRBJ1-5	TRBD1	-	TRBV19	TGTGCCAGTAGTATGGGACAGATCATGCCCCAGCATTTT	CASSMGQIMPQHF
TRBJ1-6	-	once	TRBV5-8	TGTGCCAGCAGCTTGGCCCCGGCGGGACCCCTCCACTTT	CASSLAPAGPLHF
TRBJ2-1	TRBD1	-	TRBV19	TGTGCCAGTAGCCCCTCCCTAGACAGGGGTGAGCAGTTCTTC	CASSPSLDRGEQFF
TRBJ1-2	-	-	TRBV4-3	TGCGCCAGCAGCCAAGATGGGGGGGCGTTTAACTATGGCTACACCTTC	CASSQDGGAFNYGYTF
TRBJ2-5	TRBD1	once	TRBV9	TGTGCCAGCAGCGTAGGGGCAGGGGGCTTACGAGACCAAGAGACCCAGTACTTC	CASSVGAGGLRDQETQYF
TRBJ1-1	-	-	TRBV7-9	TGTGCCAGCAGCTTCTCCACTGAAGCTTTCTTT	CASSFSTEAFF
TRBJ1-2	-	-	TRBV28	TGTGCCAGCAGTTTGAGGCAGGGGATCTATGGCTACACCTTC	CASSLRQGIYGYTF
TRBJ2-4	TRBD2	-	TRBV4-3	TGCGCCAGCAGCCAAGATAGTACGGGGGGGGACATTCAGTACTTC	CASSQDSTGGDIQYF
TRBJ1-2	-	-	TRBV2	TGTGCCAGCAGTGTACAGGGCCCGGGGTCGGGTGGCTACACCTTC	CASSVQGPGSGGYTF
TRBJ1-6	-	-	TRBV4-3	TGCGCCAGCAGCCCTTCAAATCAGGGGAAAGGTGAACCCCTCCACTTT	CASSPSNQGKGEPLHF
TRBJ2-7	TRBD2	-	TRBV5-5	TGTGCCAGCAGCCTTAGCGGGGGGGCCTACGAGCAGTACTTC	CASSLSGGAYEQYF
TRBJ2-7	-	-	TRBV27	TGTGCCAGCAGTTTCTCGCTTTTAGCCTCTCACTCCTTC	CASSFSLLASHSF
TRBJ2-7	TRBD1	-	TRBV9	TGTGCCAGCAGCGTATTCCCAGGGGGCGGCTACGAGCAGTACTTC	CASSVFPGGGYEQYF
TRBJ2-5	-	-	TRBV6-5	TGTGCCAGTGGAGGGACAGTACAAGAGACCCAGTACTTC	CASGGTVQETQYF
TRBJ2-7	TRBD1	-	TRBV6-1	TGTGCCAGCAGTGGACAGGGCCGCGAGCAGTACTTC	CASSGQGREQYF
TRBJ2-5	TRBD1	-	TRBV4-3	TGCGCCAGCAGCCAAGGGACAGGGGTAGGCCAAGAGACCCAGTACTTC	CASSQGTGVGQETQYF
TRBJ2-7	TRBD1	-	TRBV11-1	TGTGCCAGCAGCACGGACAGGCAATCGTACGAGCAGTACTTC	CASSTDRQSYEQYF
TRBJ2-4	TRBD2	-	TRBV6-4	TGTGCCACTCCCCTCGGGCAGCGGGGGAGAGAGGCCAAAAACATTCAGTACTTC	CATPLGQRGREAKNIQYF